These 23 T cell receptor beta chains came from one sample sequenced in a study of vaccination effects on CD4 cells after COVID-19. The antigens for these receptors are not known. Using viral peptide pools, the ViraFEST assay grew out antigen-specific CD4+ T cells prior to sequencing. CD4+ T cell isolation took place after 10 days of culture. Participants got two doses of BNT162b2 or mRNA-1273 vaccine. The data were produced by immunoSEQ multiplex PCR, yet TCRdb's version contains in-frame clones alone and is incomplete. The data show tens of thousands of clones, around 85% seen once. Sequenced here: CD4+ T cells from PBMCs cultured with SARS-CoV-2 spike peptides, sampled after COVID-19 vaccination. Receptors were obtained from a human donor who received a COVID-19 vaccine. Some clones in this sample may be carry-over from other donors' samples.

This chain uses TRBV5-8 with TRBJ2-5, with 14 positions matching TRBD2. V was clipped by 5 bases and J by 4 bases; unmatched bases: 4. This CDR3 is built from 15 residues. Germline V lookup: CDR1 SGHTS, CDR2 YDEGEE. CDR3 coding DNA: TGTGCCAGCAGGGAAGGACTAGCGGGGGGAGAGACCCAGTACTTC. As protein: CASREGLAGGETQYF.

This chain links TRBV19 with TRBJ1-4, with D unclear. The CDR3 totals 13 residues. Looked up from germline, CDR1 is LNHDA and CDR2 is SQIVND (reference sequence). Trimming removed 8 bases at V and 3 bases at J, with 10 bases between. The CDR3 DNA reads TGTGCCAGTGGAGGACGACCTAATGAAAAACTGTTTTTT. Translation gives CASGGRPNEKLFF.

CDR3 in amino acids: CASSGGWTTEAFF. Written as DNA, the CDR3 is TGTGCCAGCAGCGGGGGATGGACCACTGAAGCTTTCTTT. The J gene is TRBJ1-1, the V gene TRBV9; D is ambiguous. The CDR3 spans 13 residues. Germline CDR1 and CDR2: SGDLS and YYNGEE. V shed 3 bases and J shed 4 bases, with 10 bases lying between them.

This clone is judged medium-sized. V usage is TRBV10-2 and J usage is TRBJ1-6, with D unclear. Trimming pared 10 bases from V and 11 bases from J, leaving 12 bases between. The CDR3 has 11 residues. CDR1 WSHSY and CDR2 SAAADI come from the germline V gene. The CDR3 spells CATSVGTPLHF. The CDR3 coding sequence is TGCGCCACCTCGGTTGGAACACCCCTCCACTTT.

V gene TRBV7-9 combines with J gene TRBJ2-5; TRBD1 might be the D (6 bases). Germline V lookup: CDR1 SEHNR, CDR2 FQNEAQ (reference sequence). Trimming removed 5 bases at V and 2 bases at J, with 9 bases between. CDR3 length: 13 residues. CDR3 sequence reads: CASSKGQQETQYF. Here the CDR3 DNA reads TGTGCCAGCAGCAAGGGACAACAAGAGACCCAGTACTTC.

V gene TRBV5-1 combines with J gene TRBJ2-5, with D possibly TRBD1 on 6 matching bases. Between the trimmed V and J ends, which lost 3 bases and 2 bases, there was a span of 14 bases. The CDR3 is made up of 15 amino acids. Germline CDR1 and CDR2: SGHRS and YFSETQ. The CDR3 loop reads CASSSSGHLQETQYF. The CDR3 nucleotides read TGCGCCAGCAGCTCGTCGGGACACCTACAAGAGACCCAGTACTTC.

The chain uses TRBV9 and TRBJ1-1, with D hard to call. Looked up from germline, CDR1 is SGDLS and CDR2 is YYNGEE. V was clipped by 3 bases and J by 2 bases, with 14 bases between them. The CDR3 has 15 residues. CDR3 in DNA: TGTGCCAGCAGCGCCTCAGCCCGGGGTAACACTGAAGCTTTCTTT. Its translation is CASSASARGNTEAFF.

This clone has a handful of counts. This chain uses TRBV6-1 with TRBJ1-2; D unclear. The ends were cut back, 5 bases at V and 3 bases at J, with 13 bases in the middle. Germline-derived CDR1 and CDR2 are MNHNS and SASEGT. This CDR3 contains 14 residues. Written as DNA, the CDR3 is TGTGCCAGCAGTTATAGGATCGATCACTATGGCTACACCTTC. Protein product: CASSYRIDHYGYTF.

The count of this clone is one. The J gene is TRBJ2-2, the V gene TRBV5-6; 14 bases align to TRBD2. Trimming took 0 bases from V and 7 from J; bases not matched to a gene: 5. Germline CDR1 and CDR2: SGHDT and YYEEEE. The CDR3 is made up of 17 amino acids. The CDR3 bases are TGTGCCAGCAGCTTGGGACTAGCGGGGGGGCCCGGCGGGGAGCTGTTTTTT. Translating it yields CASSLGLAGGPGGELFF.

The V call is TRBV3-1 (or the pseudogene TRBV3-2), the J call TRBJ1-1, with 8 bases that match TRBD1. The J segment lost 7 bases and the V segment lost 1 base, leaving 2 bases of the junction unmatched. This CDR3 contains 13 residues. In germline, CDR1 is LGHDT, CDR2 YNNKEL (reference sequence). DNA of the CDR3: TGTGCCAGCAGCCAAGTTGGACAGGGTGAAGCTTTCTTT. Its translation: CASSQVGQGEAFF.

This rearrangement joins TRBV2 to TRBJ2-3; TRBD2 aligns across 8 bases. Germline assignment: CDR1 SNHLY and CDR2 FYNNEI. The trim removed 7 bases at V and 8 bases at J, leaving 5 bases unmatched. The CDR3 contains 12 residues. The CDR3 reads CASTREGVTQYF. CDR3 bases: TGTGCCAGCACCCGGGAGGGAGTTACGCAGTATTTT. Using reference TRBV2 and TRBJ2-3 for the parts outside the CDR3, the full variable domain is EPEVTQTPSHQVTQMGQEVILRCVPISNHLYFYWYRQILGQKVEFLVSFYNNEISEKSEIFDDQFSVERPDGSNFTLKIRSTKLEDSAMYFCASTREGVTQYFGPGTRLTVL.

The CDR3 here is CASSYGADDSGNTIYF. CDR3 DNA sequence: TGTGCCAGCAGTTACGGGGCGGACGACTCTGGAAACACCATATATTTT. The chain links TRBV6-5 to TRBJ1-3; TRBD1 might be the D (5 bases). V was pared by 2 bases and J by 0 bases, with 11 bases between. This CDR3 contains 16 residues. Germline V CDR1 and CDR2: MNHEY, SVGAGI.

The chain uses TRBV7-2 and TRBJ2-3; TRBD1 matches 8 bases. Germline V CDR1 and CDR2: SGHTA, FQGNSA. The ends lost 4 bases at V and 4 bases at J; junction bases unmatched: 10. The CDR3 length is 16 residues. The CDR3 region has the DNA TGTGCCAGCAGCTCCGGACAGGGCGCTTTGGCAGATACGCAGTATTTT. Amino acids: CASSSGQGALADTQYF.

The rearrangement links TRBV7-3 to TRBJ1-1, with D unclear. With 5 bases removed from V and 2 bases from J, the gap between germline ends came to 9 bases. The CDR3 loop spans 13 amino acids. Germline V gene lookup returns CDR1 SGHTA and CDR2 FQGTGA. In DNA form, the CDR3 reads TGTGCCAGCAGCGTTGACGGTAACACTGAAGCTTTCTTT. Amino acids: CASSVDGNTEAFF. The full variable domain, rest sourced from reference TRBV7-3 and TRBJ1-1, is GAGVSQTPSNKVTEKGKYVELRCDPISGHTALYWYRQSLGQGPEFLIYFQGTGAADDSGLPNDRFFAVRPEGSVSTLKIQRTERGDSAVYLCASSVDGNTEAFFGQGTRLTVV.

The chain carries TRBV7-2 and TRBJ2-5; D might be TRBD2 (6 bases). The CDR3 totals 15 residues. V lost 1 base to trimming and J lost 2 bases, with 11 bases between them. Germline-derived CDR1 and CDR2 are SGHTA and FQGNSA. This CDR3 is CASSLDRLEQETQYF. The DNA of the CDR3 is TGTGCCAGCAGCTTAGATAGACTAGAGCAAGAGACCCAGTACTTC.

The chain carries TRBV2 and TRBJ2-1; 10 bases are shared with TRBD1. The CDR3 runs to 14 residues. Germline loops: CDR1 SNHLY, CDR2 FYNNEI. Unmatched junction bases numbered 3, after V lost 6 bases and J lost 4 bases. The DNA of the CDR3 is TGTGCCAGCAGGTGGACAGGGGGTTACAATGAGCAGTTCTTC. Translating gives CASRWTGGYNEQFF. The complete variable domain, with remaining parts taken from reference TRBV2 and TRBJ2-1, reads EPEVTQTPSHQVTQMGQEVILRCVPISNHLYFYWYRQILGQKVEFLVSFYNNEISEKSEIFDDQFSVERPDGSNFTLKIRSTKLEDSAMYFCASRWTGGYNEQFFGPGTRLTVL.

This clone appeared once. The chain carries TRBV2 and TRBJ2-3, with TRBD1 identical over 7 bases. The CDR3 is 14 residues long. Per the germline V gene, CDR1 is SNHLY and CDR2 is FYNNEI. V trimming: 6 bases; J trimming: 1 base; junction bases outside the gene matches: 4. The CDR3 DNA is TGTGCCAGCAGGCCCGGGACAGGCACAGATACGCAGTATTTT. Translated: CASRPGTGTDTQYF.

This chain's CDR3 is CASSSEGVGPYNEQFF. Written as DNA, the CDR3 is TGCGCCAGCAGCTCGGAGGGGGTGGGGCCCTACAATGAGCAGTTCTTC. The chain couples TRBV5-1 to TRBJ2-1; D tentatively reads TRBD1 or TRBD2 (6 bases each). This CDR3 has 16 amino acids. The germline CDR1 and CDR2 sequences are SGHRS and YFSETQ. The V end was cut by 3 bases, the J end by 2 bases, with 15 bases between.

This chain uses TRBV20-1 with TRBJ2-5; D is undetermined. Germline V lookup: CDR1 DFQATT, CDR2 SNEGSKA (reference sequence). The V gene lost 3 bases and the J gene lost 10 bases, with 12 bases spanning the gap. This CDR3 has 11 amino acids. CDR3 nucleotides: TGCAGTGCTAGCAACCAAGAGGACCAGTACTTC. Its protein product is CSASNQEDQYF.

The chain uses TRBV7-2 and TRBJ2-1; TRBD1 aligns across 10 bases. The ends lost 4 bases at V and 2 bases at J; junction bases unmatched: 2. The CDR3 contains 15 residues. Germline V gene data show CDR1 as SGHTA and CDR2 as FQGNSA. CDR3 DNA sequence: TGTGCCAGCAGCTCCGGACAGGGGGCCTACAATGAGCAGTTCTTC. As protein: CASSSGQGAYNEQFF. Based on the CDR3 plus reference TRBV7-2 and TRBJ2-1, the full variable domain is GAGVSQSPSNKVTEKGKDVELRCDPISGHTALYWYRQSLGQGLEFLIYFQGNSAPDKSGLPSDRFSAERTGGSVSTLTIQRTQQEDSAVYLCASSSGQGAYNEQFFGPGTRLTVL.

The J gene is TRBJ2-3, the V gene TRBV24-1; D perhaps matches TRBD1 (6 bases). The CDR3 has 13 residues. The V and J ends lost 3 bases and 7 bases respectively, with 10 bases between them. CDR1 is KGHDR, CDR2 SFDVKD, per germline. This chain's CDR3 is CATSDTGLYTQYF. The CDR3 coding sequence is TGTGCCACCAGTGATACAGGGTTATATACGCAGTATTTT.

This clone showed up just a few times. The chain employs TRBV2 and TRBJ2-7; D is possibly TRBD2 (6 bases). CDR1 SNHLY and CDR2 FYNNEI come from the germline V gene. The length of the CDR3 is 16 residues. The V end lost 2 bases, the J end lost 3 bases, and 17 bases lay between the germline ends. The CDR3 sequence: CASSESPFVGGYEQYV. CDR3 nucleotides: TGTGCCAGCAGTGAATCCCCATTCGTCGGGGGCTACGAGCAGTACGTC.

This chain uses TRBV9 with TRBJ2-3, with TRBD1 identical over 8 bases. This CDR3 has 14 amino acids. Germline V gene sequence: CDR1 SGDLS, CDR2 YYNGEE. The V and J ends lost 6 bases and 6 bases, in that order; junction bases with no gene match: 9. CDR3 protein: CASNRDRMADTQYF. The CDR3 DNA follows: TGTGCCAGCAACCGGGACAGGATGGCGGATACGCAGTATTTT.